This T cell receptor (beta chain) was recovered during a study of PD-1 blockade in mismatch repair-deficient tumors (dated by TCRdb to about 2017). For the wider study: The trial enrolled 85 to 100 consecutive patients with approximately twelve mismatch repair-deficient cancer types between 2013 and September 2016, all previously treated and progressing. Tumor-associated T cell clones in the peripheral blood of patients responding to PD-1 blockade were tracked using deep sequencing of TCR CDR3 regions.

There are 14 amino acids in the CDR3, from cysteine to phenylalanine inclusive. Kept here is only the CDR3 DNA, which spans 42 bases and is read in frame from base 1. The CDR1 and CDR2 encoded by the germline V gene (reference sequence) are MNHEY and SMNVEV. Trimming takes 2 bases off V and 4 bases off J; junction bases not matched to a gene: 3. Mismatch repair deficiency in every enrolled patient was established by polymerase chain reaction or immunohistochemistry. TCR sequencing was performed for a few patients who responded to pembrolizumab therapy. In the phase II trial, pembrolizumab PD-1 blockade was tested prospectively in advanced mismatch repair-deficient cancers, no matter which tissue of origin the cancers came from. Peripheral blood T cell samples were collected serially, before PD-1 blockade began and at several time points afterward. Blood sampling times were expressed in weeks after the first pembrolizumab dose.

Library generation was performed with the immunoSEQ multiplex PCR assay. The table was pulled from immuneACCESS by TCRdb, which kept in-frame rearrangements only. Such tables lose some clones; where checked, under half of the loss comes from unresolved V genes, and the rest has no known cause. The sample table records some 110,000 clones; about three quarters of these occur just once. The ten top clones hold 4.7% of the sample. This clone was seen just once. The clone's antigen remains unknown. No quality values exist for individual bases; no much larger clone is one base distant. Study-wide conclusions, independent of this receptor: Rapid expansion after pembrolizumab followed by contraction, generally before radiologic responses, was shown by tumor-resident clones, which were often undetectable in blood before treatment.

Material: peripheral blood, obtained approximately 64 weeks after starting pembrolizumab. The TCR comes from an adult with mismatch repair-deficient cancer. The rearranged segments are TRBV27 and TRBJ2-7, and 9 bases in between align with TRBD1. The CDR3 protein: CASSLADRGYEQYF. The nucleotide sequence reads as follows: TGTGCCAGCAGTTTAGCGGACAGGGGTTACGAGCAGTACTTC.